This T cell receptor (beta chain) was identified during a study of early T cells in non-severe SARS-CoV-2 infection. Study-level information: The chains were unpaired, and the sequenced material was bulk RNA from unsorted whole blood. The study's findings and limits: Lookups in VDJdb leaned toward anti-spike CD8 responses and missed private and CD4 specificities.

Unique molecular identifiers were attached to individual cDNA molecules. A single record per CDR3 protein comes from TCRdb applying MiXCR to the 5' RACE reads. The table lists tens of thousands of distinct CDR3 sequences, around 5.6% of them singletons, with roughly 7.8% in the top ten. Trimming at V came to 7 bases and at J to 4 bases, leaving 8 bases not matched to a gene. From germline, CDR1 is SNHLY and CDR2 FYNNEI. The CDR3 has 15 amino acids. This clonotype has just a few counts. The antigen remains undetermined. This clonotype was sampled from an adult who was a healthcare worker with PCR-confirmed SARS-CoV-2 infection or an uninfected control (not recorded which). V and J are TRBV2 and TRBJ2-1; 9 bases are shared with TRBD2. Sequencing input: whole blood. Written as DNA, the CDR3 is TGTGCCAGCACCGAAGCGGGGGGTCCATACAATGAGCAGTTCTTC. Translated, it gives CASTEAGGPYNEQFF.